The entry that follows covers one TCR beta chain sequence. Antigen unknown. The data are from a study of lymphopenia after photon versus proton radiotherapy. The method was immunoSEQ multiplex PCR; TCRdb's version includes in-frame clones alone and lacks a portion of them. The sample consists of about 70,000 clones, around 92% of them appearing once. Study outcomes and limitations: Proton therapy kept repertoires fairly stable, unlike photons, which gained effector/memory cells. A bigger post-nadir fall in TCR diversity correlated inversely with survival time in deceased patients. Better survival with proton therapy was suggested as possible, not demonstrated. Post-nadir diversity loss with photons came from oligoclonal expansion, particularly CD8+ Temra cells.

CDR1 is MNHNS, CDR2 SASEGT, per germline. Trimming took off 0 bases at V and 6 bases at J, with 15 bases between the two ends. This CDR3 is 16 amino acids long. The receptor was derived from a woman aged 40 to 55 with cholangiocarcinoma. Source: peripheral blood, taken from a patient treated with photon-based radiotherapy. V and J are TRBV6-1 and TRBJ1-3; the D gene is possibly TRBD1 (5 bases). The CDR3, as DNA: TGTGCCAGCAGTGAAGCTTGGGGGAGAATTGAAAACACCATATATTTT. This gives the protein CASSEAWGRIENTIYF.